The clone carrying this T cell receptor beta chain showed up just a few times. The target antigen is unknown. Produced via immunoSEQ multiplex PCR; TCRdb's table is partial and in-frame only. The sample consists of around 940,000 clones, more than 75% of them appearing once. The data were obtained in a study of shared clonotypes between healthy human individuals. Looked up from germline, CDR1 is MDHEN and CDR2 is SYDVKM. The ends were cut back, 5 bases at V and 10 bases at J, with 23 bases in the middle. The CDR3 has 15 residues. Study-wide results and limits: All-four-donor shared clonotypes had higher generation probabilities than non-shared clonotypes did. Clonotypes that were shared across a few donors made up around 5% of naive CD4 clonotypes. Limited genetic and exposure-history diversity came from having few donors.

This rearrangement joins TRBV28 to TRBJ1-1; a possible D gene is TRBD1 (6 bases). The TCR originated in a man between 18 and 29 years old in good health. The source material was memory CD4+ T cells sorted from blood. The sample's subset: CD45RA-negative fraction. The CDR3 protein is CASSPSSRGVKVAFF. In DNA form, the CDR3 reads TGTGCCAGCAGTCCTTCGAGCAGGGGCGTGAAGGTAGCTTTCTTT.